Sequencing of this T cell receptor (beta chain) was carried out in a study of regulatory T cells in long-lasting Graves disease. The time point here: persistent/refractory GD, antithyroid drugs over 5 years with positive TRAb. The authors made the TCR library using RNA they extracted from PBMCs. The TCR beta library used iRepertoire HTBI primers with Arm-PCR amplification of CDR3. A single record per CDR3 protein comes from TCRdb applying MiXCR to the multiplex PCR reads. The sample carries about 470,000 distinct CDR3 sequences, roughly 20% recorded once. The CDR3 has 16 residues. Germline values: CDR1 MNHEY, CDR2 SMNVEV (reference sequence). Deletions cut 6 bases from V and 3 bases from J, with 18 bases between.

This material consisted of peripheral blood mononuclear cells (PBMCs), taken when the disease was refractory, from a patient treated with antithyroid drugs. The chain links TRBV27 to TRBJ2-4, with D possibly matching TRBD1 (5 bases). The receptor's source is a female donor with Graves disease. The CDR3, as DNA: TGTGCCAGCAGCCCCCTGGGGCAGGGTGGCAAAAACATTCAGTACTTC. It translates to CASSPLGQGGKNIQYF.